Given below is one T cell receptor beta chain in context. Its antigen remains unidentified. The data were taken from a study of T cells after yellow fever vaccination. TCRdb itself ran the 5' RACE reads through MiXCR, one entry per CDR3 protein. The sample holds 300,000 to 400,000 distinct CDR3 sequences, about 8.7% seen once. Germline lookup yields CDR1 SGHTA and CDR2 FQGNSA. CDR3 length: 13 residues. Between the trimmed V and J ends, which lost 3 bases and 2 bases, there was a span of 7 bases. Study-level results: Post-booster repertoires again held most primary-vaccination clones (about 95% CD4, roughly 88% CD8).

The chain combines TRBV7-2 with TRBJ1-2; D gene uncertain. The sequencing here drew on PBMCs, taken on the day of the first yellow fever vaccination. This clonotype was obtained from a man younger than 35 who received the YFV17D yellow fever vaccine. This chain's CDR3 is CASSLGWNYGYTF. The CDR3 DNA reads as TGTGCCAGCAGCTTGGGATGGAACTATGGCTACACCTTC.